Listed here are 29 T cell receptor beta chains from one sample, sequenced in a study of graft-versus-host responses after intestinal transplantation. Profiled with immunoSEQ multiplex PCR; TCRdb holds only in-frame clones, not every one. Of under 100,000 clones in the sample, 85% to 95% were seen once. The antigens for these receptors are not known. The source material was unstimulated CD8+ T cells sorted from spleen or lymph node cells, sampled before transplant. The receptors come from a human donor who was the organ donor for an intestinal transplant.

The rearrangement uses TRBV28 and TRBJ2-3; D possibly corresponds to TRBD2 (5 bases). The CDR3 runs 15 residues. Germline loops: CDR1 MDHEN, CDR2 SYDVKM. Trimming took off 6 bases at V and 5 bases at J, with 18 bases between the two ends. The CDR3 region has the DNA TGTGCCAGCAGCCCTTTGGCAGGAGAGGGAGATACGCAGTATTTT. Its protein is CASSPLAGEGDTQYF.

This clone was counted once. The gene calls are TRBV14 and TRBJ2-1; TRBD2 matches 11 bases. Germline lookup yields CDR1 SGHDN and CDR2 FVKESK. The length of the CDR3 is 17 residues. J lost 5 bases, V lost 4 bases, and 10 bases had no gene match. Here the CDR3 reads CASSRPSGRPANNEQFF. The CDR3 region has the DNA TGTGCCAGCAGCCGGCCTAGCGGGAGGCCGGCAAACAATGAGCAGTTCTTC.

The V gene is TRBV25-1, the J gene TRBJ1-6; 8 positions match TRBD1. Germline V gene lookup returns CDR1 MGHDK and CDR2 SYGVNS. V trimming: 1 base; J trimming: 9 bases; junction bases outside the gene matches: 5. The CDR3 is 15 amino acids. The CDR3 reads CASSESRTGLSPLHF. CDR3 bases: TGTGCCAGCAGTGAATCGCGGACAGGGCTTTCACCCCTCCACTTT.

The CDR3 coding sequence is TGTGCCAGCAGCTATAAGGGACTTGACAATGAGCAGTTCTTC. Its translation: CASSYKGLDNEQFF. This sequence joins TRBV6-1 and TRBJ2-1; D may be TRBD2 (6 bases). Germline lookup yields CDR1 MNHNS and CDR2 SASEGT. V lost 6 bases to trimming and J lost 5 bases, with 14 bases between them. This CDR3 has 14 amino acids.

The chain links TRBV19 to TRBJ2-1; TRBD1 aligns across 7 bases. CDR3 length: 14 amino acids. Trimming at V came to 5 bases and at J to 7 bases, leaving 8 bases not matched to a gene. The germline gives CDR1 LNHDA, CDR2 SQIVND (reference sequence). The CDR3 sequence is CASSFGTERNEQFF. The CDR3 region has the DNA TGTGCCAGTAGTTTCGGGACAGAACGGAATGAGCAGTTCTTC.

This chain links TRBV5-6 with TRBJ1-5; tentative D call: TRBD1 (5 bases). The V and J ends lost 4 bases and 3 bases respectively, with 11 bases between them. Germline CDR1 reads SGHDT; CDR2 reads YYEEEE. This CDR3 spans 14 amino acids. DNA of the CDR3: TGTGCCAGCAGCCCTGGTGGGGCCAATCAGCCCCAGCATTTT. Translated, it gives CASSPGGANQPQHF. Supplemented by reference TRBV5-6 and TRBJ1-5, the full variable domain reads DAGVTQSPTHLIKTRGQQVTLRCSPKSGHDTVSWYQQALGQGPQFIFQYYEEEERQRGNFPDRFSGHQFPNYSSELNVNALLLGDSALYLCASSPGGANQPQHFGDGTRLSIL.

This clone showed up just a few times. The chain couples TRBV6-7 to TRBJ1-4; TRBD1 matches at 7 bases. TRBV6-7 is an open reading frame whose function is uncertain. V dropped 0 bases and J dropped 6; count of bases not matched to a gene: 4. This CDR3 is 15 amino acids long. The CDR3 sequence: CASSYSTGQDEKLFF. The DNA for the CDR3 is TGTGCCAGCAGTTACTCGACAGGACAGGATGAAAAACTGTTTTTT.

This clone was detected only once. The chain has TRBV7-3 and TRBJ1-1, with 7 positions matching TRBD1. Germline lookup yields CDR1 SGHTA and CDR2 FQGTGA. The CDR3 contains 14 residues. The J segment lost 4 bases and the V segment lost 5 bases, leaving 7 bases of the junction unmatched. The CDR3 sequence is CASSLPQGTTEAFF. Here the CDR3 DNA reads TGTGCCAGCAGCCTCCCACAGGGGACCACTGAAGCTTTCTTT.

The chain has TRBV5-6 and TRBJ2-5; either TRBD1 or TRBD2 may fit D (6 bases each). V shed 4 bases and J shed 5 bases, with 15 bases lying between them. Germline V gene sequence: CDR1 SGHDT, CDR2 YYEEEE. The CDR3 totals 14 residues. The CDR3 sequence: CASSLGGPWETQYF. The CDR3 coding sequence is TGTGCCAGCAGCCTGGGGGGCCCTTGGGAGACCCAGTACTTC.

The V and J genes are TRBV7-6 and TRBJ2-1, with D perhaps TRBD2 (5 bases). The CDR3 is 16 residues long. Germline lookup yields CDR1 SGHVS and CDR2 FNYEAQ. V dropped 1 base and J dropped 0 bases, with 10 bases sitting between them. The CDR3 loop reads CASSLVPSGSYNEQFF. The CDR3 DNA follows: TGTGCCAGCAGCTTAGTTCCGAGCGGCTCCTACAATGAGCAGTTCTTC.

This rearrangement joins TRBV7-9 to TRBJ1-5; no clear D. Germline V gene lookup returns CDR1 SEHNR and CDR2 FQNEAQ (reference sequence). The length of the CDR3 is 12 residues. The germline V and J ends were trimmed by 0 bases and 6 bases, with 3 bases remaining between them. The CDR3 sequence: CASSLASQPQHF. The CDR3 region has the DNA TGTGCCAGCAGCTTAGCGAGTCAGCCCCAGCATTTT.

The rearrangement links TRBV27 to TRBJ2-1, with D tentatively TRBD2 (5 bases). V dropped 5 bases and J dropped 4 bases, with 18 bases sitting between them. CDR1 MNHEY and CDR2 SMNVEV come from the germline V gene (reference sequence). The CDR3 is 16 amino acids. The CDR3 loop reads CASSASSGPVYNEQFF. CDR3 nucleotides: TGTGCCAGCAGTGCGTCAAGCGGCCCTGTATACAATGAGCAGTTCTTC.

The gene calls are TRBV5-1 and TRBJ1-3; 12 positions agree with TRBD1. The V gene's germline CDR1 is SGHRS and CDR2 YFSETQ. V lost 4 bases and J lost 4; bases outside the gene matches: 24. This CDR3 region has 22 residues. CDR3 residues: CASSNAPPGTGGFRTGGNTIYF. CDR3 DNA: TGCGCCAGCAGCAACGCGCCGCCCGGGACAGGGGGCTTCAGAACGGGCGGAAACACCATATATTTT.

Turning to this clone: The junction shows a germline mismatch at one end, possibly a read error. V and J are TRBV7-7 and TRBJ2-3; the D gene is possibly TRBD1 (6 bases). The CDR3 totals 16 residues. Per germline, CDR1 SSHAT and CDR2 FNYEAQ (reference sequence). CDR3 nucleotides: TGTGCTAGCAGCTTAGTCCCCAGGGGCGCTAGGGATACGCAGTATTTT. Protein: CASSLVPRGARDTQYF. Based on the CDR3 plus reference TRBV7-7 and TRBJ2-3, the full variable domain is GAGVSQSPRYKVTKRGQDVTLRCDPISSHATLYWYQQALGQGPEFLTYFNYEAQPDKSGLPSDRFSAERPEGSISTLTIQRTEQRDSAMYRCASSLVPRGARDTQYFGPGTRLTVL.

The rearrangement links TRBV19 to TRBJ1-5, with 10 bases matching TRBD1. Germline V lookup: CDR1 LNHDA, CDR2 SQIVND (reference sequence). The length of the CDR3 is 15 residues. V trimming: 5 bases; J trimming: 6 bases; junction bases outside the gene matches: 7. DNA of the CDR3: TGTGCCAGTAGTCCTAGGGACAGGGGCTTTCAGCCCCAGCATTTT. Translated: CASSPRDRGFQPQHF. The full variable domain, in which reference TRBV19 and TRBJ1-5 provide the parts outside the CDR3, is DGGITQSPKYLFRKEGQNVTLSCEQNLNHDAMYWYRQDPGQGLRLIYYSQIVNDFQKGDIAEGYSVSREKKESFPLTVTSAQKNPTAFYLCASSPRDRGFQPQHFGDGTRLSIL.

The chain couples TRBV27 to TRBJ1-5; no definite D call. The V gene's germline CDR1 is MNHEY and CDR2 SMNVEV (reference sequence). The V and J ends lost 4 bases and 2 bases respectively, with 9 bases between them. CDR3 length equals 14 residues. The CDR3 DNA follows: TGTGCCAGCAGTTCGGGAAGTGGCAATCAGCCCCAGCATTTT. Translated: CASSSGSGNQPQHF.

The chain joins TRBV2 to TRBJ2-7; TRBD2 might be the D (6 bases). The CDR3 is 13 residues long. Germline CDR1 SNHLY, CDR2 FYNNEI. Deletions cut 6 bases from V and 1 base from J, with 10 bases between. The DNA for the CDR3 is TGTGCCAGCAGCCTCGGGACTTCCTACGAGCAGTACTTC. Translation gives CASSLGTSYEQYF.

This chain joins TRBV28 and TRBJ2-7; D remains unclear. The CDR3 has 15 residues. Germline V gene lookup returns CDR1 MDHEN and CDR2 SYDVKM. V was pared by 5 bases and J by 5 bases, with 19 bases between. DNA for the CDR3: TGTGCCAGCAGTCCAGCCGGCGAGACTGTCGACGAGCAGTACTTC. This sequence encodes CASSPAGETVDEQYF.

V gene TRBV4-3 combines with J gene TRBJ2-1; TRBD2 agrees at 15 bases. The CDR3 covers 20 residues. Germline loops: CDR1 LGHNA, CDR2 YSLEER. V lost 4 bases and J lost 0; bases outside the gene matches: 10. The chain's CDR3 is CASSPRGLAGGQGSYNEQFF. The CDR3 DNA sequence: TGCGCCAGCAGCCCCCGGGGACTAGCGGGAGGTCAAGGCTCCTACAATGAGCAGTTCTTC.

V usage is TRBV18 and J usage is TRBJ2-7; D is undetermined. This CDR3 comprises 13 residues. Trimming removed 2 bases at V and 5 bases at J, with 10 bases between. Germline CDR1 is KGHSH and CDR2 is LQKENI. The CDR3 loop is CASSPAATDEQYF. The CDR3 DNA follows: TGTGCCAGCTCACCAGCGGCTACGGACGAGCAGTACTTC. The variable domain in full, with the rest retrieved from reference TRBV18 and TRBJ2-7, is NAGVMQNPRHLVRRRGQEARLRCSPMKGHSHVYWYRQLPEEGLKFMVYLQKENIIDESGMPKERFSAEFPKEGPSILRIQQVVRGDSAAYFCASSPAATDEQYFGPGTRLTVT.

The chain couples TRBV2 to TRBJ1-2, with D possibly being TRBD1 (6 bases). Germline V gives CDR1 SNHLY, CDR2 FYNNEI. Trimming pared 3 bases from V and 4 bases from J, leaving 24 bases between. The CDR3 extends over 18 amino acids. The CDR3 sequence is CASSDPGTNPLAAYGYTF. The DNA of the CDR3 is TGTGCCAGCAGTGACCCAGGGACAAACCCCCTTGCGGCCTATGGCTACACCTTC.

Here the CDR3 reads CASSPSTSGGSREQFF. For the CDR3, the DNA is TGTGCCAGCAGTCCCTCGACTAGCGGGGGCTCGCGGGAGCAGTTCTTC. The chain is built from TRBV6-7 and TRBJ2-1, with 12 bases lining up with TRBD2. TRBV6-7 is placed among ORFs of uncertain function. J was trimmed by 10 bases and V by 5 bases; bases with no gene match: 12. The CDR3 loop spans 16 amino acids.

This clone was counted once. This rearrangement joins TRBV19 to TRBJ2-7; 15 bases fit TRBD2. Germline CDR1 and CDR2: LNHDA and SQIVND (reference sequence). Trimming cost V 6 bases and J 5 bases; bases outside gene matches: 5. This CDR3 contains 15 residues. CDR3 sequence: CASSLGLAGGNEQYF. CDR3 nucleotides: TGTGCCAGTAGCCTGGGACTAGCGGGAGGTAACGAGCAGTACTTC.

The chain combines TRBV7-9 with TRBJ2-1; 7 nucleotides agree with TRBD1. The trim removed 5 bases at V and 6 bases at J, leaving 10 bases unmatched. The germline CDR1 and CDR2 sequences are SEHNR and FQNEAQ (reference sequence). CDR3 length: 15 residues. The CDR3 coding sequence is TGTGCCAGCAGCGCCGACCTTAGGGGGCTCAATGAGCAGTTCTTC. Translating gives CASSADLRGLNEQFF.

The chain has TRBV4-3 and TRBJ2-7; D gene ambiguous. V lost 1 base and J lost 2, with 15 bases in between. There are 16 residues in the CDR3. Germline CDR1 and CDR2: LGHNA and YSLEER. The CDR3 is CASSQGTAELTYEQYF. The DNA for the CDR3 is TGCGCCAGCAGCCAAGGAACGGCGGAACTAACCTACGAGCAGTACTTC.

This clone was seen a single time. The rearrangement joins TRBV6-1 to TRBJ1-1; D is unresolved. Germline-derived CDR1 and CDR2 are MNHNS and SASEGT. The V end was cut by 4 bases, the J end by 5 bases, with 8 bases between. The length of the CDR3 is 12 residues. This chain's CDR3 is CASSVTSTEAFF. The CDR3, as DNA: TGTGCCAGCAGTGTGACTTCTACTGAAGCTTTCTTT.

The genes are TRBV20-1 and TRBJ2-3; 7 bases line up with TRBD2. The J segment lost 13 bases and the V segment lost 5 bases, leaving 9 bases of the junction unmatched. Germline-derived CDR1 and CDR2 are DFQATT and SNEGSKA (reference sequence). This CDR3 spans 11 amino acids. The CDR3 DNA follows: TGCAGTGCTCCAAGGGCGGGAGTCGAGTATTTT. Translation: CSAPRAGVEYF.

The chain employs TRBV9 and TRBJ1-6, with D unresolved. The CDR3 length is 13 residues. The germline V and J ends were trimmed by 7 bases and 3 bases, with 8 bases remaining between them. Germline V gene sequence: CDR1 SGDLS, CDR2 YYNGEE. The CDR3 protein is CASALLYNSPLHF. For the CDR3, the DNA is TGTGCCAGCGCACTGCTCTATAATTCACCCCTCCACTTT.

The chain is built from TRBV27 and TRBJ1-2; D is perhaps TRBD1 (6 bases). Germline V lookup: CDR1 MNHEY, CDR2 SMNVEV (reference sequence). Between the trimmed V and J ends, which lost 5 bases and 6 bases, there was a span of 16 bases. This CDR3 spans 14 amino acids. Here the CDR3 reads CASSTSQGLDGYTF. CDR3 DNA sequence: TGTGCCAGCAGTACCTCACAGGGTCTTGATGGCTACACCTTC.